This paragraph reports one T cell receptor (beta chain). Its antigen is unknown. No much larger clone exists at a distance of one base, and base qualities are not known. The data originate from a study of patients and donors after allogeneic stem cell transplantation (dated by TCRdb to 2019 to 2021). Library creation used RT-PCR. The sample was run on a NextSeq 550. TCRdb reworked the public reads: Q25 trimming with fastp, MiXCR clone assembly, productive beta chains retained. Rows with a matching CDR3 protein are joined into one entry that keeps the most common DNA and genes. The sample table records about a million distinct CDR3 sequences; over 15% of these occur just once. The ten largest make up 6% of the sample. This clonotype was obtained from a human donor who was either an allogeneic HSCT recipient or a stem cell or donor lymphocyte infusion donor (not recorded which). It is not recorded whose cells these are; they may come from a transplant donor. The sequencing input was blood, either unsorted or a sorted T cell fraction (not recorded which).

Here is the DNA: TGCGCCAGCAGCCAAGATATGGAACTAGCGGGGTCCAATGAGCAGTTCTTC. This is translated as CASSQDMELAGSNEQFF. The V and J genes are TRBV4-3 and TRBJ2-1, with 10 bases matching TRBD2. From its cysteine to its phenylalanine, the CDR3 spans 17 amino acids. Of all the DNA, just the CDR3 is kept, 51 bases in frame from base 1. V and J are trimmed by 0 bases and 6 bases, and the gene matches miss 8 bases of the junction. CDR1 and CDR2, per the germline V gene, are LGHNA and YSLEER.